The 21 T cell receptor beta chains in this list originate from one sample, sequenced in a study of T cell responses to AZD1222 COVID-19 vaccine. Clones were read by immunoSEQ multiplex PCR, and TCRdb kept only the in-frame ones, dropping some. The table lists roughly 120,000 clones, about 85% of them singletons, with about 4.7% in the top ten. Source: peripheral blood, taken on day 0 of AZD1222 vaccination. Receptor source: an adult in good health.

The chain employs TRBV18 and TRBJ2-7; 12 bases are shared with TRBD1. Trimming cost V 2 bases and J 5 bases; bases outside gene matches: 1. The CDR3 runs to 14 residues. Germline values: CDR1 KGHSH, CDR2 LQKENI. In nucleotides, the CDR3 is TGTGCCAGCTCACCAGGGACAGGGGGCGACGAGCAGTACTTC. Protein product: CASSPGTGGDEQYF.

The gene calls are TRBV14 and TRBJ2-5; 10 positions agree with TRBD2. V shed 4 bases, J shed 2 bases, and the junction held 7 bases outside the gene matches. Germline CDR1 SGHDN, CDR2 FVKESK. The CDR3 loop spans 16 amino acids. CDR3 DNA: TGTGCCAGCAGCCCCCTACTAGCGGGGATTCAAGAGACCCAGTACTTC. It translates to CASSPLLAGIQETQYF.

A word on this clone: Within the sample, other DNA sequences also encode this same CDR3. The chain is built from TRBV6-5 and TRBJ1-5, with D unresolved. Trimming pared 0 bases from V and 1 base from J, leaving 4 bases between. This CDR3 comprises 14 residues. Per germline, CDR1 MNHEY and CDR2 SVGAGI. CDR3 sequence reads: CASSYSGSNQPQHF. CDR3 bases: TGTGCCAGCAGTTACTCTGGGAGCAATCAGCCCCAGCATTTT.

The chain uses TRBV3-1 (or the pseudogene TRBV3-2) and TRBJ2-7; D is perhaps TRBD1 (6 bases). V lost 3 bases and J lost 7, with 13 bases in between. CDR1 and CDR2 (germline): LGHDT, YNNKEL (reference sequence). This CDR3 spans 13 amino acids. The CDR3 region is CASSHRQVVEQYF. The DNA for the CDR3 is TGTGCCAGCAGCCACCGACAGGTCGTGGAGCAGTACTTC.

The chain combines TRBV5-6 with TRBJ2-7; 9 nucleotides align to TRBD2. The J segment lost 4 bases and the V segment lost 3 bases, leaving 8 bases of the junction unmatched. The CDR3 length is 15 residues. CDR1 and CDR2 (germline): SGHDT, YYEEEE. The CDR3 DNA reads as TGTGCCAGCAGCTGGCCGACTAGCGGTCTTTACGAGCAGTACTTC. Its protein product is CASSWPTSGLYEQYF.

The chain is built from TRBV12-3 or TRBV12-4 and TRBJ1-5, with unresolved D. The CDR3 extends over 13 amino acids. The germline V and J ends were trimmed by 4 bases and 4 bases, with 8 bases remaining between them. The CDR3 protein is CASSSQQNQPQHF. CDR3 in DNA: TGTGCCAGCAGTTCCCAGCAGAATCAGCCCCAGCATTTT.

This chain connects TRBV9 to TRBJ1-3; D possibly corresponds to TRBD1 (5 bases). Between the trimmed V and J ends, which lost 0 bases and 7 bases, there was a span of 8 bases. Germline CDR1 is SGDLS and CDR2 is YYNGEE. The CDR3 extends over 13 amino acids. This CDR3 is CASSVDWGNTIYF. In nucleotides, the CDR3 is TGTGCCAGCAGCGTAGATTGGGGGAACACCATATATTTT.

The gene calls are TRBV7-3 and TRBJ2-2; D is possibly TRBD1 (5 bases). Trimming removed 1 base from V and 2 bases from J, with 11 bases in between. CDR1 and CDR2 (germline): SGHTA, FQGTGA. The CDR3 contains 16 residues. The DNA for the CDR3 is TGTGCCAGCAGCTTAATCGCAGGGTTTAACACCGGGGAGCTGTTTTTT. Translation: CASSLIAGFNTGELFF.

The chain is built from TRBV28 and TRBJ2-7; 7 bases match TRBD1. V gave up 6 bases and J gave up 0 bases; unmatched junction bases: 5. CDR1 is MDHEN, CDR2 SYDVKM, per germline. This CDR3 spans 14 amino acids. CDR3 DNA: TGTGCCAGCAGGGCGACAGGGTCCTCCTACGAGCAGTACTTC. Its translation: CASRATGSSYEQYF.

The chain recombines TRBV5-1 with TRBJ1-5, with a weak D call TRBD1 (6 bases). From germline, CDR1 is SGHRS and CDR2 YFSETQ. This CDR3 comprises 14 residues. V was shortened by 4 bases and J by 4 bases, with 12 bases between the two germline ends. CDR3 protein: CASSPGGGNQPQHF. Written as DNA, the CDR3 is TGCGCCAGCAGCCCCGGAGGGGGGAATCAGCCCCAGCATTTT.

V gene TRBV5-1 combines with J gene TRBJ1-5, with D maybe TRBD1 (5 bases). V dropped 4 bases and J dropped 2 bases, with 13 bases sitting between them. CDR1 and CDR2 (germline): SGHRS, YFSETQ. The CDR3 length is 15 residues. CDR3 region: CASSPGRGGNQPQHF. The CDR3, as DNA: TGCGCCAGCAGCCCGGGGAGGGGAGGCAATCAGCCCCAGCATTTT. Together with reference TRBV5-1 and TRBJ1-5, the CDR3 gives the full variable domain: KAGVTQTPRYLIKTRGQQVTLSCSPISGHRSVSWYQQTPGQGLQFLFEYFSETQRNKGNFPGRFSGRQFSNSRSEMNVSTLELGDSALYLCASSPGRGGNQPQHFGDGTRLSIL.

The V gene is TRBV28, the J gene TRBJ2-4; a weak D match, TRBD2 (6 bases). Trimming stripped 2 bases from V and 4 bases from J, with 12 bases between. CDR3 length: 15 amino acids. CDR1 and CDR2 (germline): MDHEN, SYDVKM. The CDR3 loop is CASSLVRGRKNIQYF. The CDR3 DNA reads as TGTGCCAGCAGTTTAGTGCGGGGCAGAAAAAACATTCAGTACTTC.

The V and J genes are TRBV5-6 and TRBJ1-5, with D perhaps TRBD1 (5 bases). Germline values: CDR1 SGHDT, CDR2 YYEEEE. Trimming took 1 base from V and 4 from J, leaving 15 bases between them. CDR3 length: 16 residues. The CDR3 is CASSLLTGTGNQPQHF. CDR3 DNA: TGTGCCAGCAGCTTGCTAACCGGGACGGGAAATCAGCCCCAGCATTTT.

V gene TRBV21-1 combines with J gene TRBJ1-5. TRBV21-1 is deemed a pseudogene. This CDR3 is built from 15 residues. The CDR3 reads CASSKVCGVNQPQHF. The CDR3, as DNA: TGTGCCAGCAGCAAAGTATGCGGGGTCAATCAGCCCCAGCATTTT.

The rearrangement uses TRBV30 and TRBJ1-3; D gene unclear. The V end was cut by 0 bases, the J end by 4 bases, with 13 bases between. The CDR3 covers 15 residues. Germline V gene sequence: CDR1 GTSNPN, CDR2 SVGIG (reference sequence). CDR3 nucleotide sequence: TGTGCCTGGAGTGTCGGGGTGGGTTCCGGAAACACCATATATTTT. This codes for CAWSVGVGSGNTIYF.

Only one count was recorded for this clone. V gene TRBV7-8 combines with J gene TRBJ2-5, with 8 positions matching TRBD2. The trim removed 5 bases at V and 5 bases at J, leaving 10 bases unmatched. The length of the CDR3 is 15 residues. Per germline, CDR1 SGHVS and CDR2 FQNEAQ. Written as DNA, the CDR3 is TGTGCCAGCAGCCCGGCCGGAGCGGGAGAGGAGACCCAGTACTTC. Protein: CASSPAGAGEETQYF.

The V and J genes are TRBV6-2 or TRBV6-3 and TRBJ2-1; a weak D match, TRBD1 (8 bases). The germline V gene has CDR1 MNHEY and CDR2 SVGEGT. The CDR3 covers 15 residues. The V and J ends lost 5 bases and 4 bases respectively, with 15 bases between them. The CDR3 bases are TGTGCCAGCAGTAAACAGGGGGGGATTTACAATGAGCAGTTCTTC. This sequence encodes CASSKQGGIYNEQFF.

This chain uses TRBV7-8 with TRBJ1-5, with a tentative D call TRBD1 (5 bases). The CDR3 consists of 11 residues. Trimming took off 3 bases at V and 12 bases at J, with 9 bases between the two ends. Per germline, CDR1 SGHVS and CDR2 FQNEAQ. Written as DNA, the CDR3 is TGTGCCAGCAGCTTCGGGACGGACCAGCATTTT. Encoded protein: CASSFGTDQHF. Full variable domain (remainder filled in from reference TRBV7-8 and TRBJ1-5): GAGVSQSPRYKVAKRGQDVALRCDPISGHVSLFWYQQALGQGPEFLTYFQNEAQLDKSGLPSDRFFAERPEGSVSTLKIQRTQQEDSAVYLCASSFGTDQHFGDGTRLSIL.

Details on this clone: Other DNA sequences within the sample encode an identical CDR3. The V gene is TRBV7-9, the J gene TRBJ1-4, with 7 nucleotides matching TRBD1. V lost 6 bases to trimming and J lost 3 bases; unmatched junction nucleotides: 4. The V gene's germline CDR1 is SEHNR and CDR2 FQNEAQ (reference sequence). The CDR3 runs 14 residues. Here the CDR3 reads CASSPQGANEKLFF. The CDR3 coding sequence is TGTGCCAGCAGTCCCCAGGGGGCTAATGAAAAACTGTTTTTT. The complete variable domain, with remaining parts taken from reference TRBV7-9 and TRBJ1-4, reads DTGVSQNPRHKITKRGQNVTFRCDPISEHNRLYWYRQTLGQGPEFLTYFQNEAQLEKSRLLSDRFSAERPKGSFSTLEIQRTEQGDSAMYLCASSPQGANEKLFFGSGTQLSVL.

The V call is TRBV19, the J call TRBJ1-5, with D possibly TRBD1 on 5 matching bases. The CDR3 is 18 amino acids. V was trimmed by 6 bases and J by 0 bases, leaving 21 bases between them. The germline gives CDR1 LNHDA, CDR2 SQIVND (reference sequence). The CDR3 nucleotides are TGTGCCAGTAGCTCACCTCTTTGGGGCAGACATAGCAATCAGCCCCAGCATTTT. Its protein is CASSSPLWGRHSNQPQHF.

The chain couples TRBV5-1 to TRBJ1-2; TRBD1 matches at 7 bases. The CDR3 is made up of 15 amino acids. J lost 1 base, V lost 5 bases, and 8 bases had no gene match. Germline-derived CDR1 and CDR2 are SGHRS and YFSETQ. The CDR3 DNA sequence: TGCGCCAGCAGATCCGGGACAGTCCTTAACTATGGCTACACCTTC. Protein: CASRSGTVLNYGYTF.